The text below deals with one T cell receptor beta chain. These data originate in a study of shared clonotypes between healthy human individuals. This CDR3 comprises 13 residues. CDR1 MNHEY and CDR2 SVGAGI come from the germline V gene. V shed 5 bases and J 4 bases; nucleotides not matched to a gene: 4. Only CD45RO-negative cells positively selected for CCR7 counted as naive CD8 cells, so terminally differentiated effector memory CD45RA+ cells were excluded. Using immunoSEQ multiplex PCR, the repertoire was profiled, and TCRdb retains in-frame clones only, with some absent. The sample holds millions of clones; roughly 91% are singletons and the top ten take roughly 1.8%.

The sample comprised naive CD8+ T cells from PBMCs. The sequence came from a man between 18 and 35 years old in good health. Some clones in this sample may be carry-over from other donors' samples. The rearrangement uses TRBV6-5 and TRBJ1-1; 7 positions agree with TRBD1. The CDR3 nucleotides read TGTGCCAGCAGTGCCCAGGGGGTCACTGAAGCTTTCTTT. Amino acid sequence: CASSAQGVTEAFF.